The rows below give T cell receptor beta chains drawn from one sample of a study of T cell changes during pregnancy in multiple sclerosis. Repertoires were generated with immunoSEQ multiplex PCR, while TCRdb's copy carries only in-frame clones and drops some. The data show 47,000 or so clones, nearly 90% seen once. The sample consisted of peripheral blood, taken after pregnancy. Every receptor here comes from a female donor in good health, enrolled as a control in a pregnancy study. Both conserved end residues are part of each CDR3. The D gene is left open where the match is weak.

cdr3_aa	d_call	v_call	j_call
CATKSLGSGYGYTF	NA	TRBV6-1	TRBJ1-2
CASSFPAGPSGNTIYF	NA	TRBV28	TRBJ1-3
CASSLLAGASTDTQYF	TRBD2	TRBV7-8	TRBJ2-3
CASSVGQGNTGELFF	TRBD1	TRBV9	TRBJ2-2
CASSDTVASGGSEQFF	TRBD2	TRBV6-4	TRBJ2-1
CASSHLTRDFYEQYF	NA	TRBV4-1	TRBJ2-7
CASSPWSSEPDTQYF	NA	TRBV5-1	TRBJ2-3
CASSYGLAGITDTQYF	TRBD2	TRBV6-5	TRBJ2-3
CASSPSSGQGEIYTF	TRBD1	TRBV2	TRBJ1-2
CASSLGAGGSPLHF	NA	TRBV7-2	TRBJ1-6
CASSLQGAEYGYTF	TRBD1	TRBV5-1	TRBJ1-2
CASSQVGQGKGSYEQYF	TRBD1	TRBV4-2	TRBJ2-7
CAWSALSGIRQFF	TRBD2	TRBV30	TRBJ2-1
CAWDPGTGGRITF	TRBD1	TRBV30	TRBJ1-2
CASSETGSYNEQFF	NA	TRBV25-1	TRBJ2-1
CASSEYGKGVTDTQYF	NA	TRBV25-1	TRBJ2-3
CASCLSGTTTDTQYF	TRBD2	TRBV27	TRBJ2-3
CASSLEQGYEQYF	TRBD1	TRBV7-6	TRBJ2-7
CASSDSKTGDTGELFF	TRBD1	TRBV6-4	TRBJ2-2
CASTMTGGAYEQYF	TRBD1	TRBV2	TRBJ2-7
CASSLRVAGGTDTQYF	TRBD2	TRBV5-6	TRBJ2-3
CASVVMTGGTGELFF	TRBD1	TRBV6-1	TRBJ2-2
CASAPSGGGEDTQYF	TRBD2	TRBV6-4	TRBJ2-3
CASSLGPGGAGETQYF	TRBD2	TRBV5-4	TRBJ2-5
CASSGRLATSNQPQHF	NA	TRBV28	TRBJ1-5
CASRVSSYNSPLHF	NA	TRBV27	TRBJ1-6
CASSSTGGRYNEQFF	TRBD1	TRBV28	TRBJ2-1
CASKNRVNTEAFF	NA	TRBV2	TRBJ1-1
CASSLPTSYEQYF	NA	TRBV7-2	TRBJ2-7
CASKRQVETEAFF	NA	TRBV2	TRBJ1-1
CSAKNRVGYTF	NA	TRBV20-1	TRBJ1-2
CASRDRGNQPQHF	TRBD1	TRBV6-5	TRBJ1-5
CSVVERGARAEQYF	TRBD2	TRBV29-1	TRBJ2-7
CAIRGGSGANVLTF	TRBD2	TRBV10-3	TRBJ2-6
CASSSLAGARETQYF	TRBD2	TRBV6-5	TRBJ2-5
CASSEAEEAYEQYF	NA	TRBV6-1	TRBJ2-7
CASSLEGQLNQPQHF	NA	TRBV28	TRBJ1-5
CASSESSENSPLHF	NA	TRBV6-1	TRBJ1-6
CASSEALSGGRSPLHF	TRBD1	TRBV2	TRBJ1-6
CASSVGGPRTGELFF	TRBD2	TRBV19	TRBJ2-2
CASSPPRRTGDNSNQPQHF	TRBD1	TRBV18	TRBJ1-5
CASSVTPARGGYTF	NA	TRBV9	TRBJ1-2
CASSIGLANNNEQFF	NA	TRBV19	TRBJ2-1
CASSLPGHGLYEQYF	NA	TRBV5-1	TRBJ2-7
CASSGTGDSPLHF	TRBD1	TRBV5-1	TRBJ1-6
CAAAPAARTDTQYF	NA	TRBV15	TRBJ2-3
CASSLRQGHYEQYF	TRBD1	TRBV11-3	TRBJ2-7
CASSYPGGAGNTIYF	NA	TRBV7-8	TRBJ1-3
CASSDSGQGGNEQFF	TRBD1	TRBV6-4	TRBJ2-1
CASSFSGQTNEKLFF	TRBD1	TRBV11-2	TRBJ1-4
CASSRGQASSGANVLTF	TRBD1	TRBV4-1	TRBJ2-6
CASSLEGDREQYF	TRBD1	TRBV11-2	TRBJ2-7
CASSPTGLEAEAFF	TRBD1	TRBV5-4	TRBJ1-1